This T cell receptor beta chain comes out of a study of cytomegalovirus exposure and HLA in healthy donors. This clone was found a few times. Amplification used 60 Vbeta primers and 13 Jbeta primers. This table comes from immunoSEQ multiplex PCR, and its TCRdb copy is limited to in-frame clones, with some not included. The table has about 200,000 clones, approximately 80% seen once; the top ten hold about 2%. Germline values: CDR1 SGHTA, CDR2 FQGTGA. The germline V and J ends were trimmed by 5 bases and 4 bases, with 14 bases remaining between them. CDR3 size: 14 residues. Sequenced: PBMCs. The chain recombines TRBV7-3 with TRBJ1-1; a weak D match, TRBD1 (5 bases). The TCR was taken from a woman aged 25-40 years in good health and CMV-seronegative. Here the CDR3 DNA reads TGTGCCAGCAGCCCCCTCCCGGGGGTCACTGAAGCTTTCTTT. Translated, it gives CASSPLPGVTEAFF.